One sample yielded the 17 T cell receptor beta chains listed below, sequenced in a study of human T cells and chemical hapten exposure. Time point described: pre-sensitization, week 0. Indicated treatment: therapeutic diphenylcyclopropenone sensitization with weekly scalp DPC. TCRdb used MiXCR to reprocess the RACE reads, holding one entry per CDR3 protein. Counted here are some 330,000 distinct CDR3 sequences, roughly 6% occurring once; the ten biggest clones make up over 7%. This specimen was whole blood, taken in connection with sensitization to the hapten diphenylcyclopropenone (DPC). The origin of the receptors is a woman in her late teens or twenties with alopecia areata. Some clones in this sample may be carry-over from other donors' samples.

This clonotype was counted many times. The chain combines TRBV15 with TRBJ2-3; 7 bases fit TRBD2. The junction had 6 bases not matched to a gene; V was cut back by 4 bases and J by 2 bases. The CDR3 runs to 15 residues. The germline V gene has CDR1 LNHNV and CDR2 YYDKDF (reference sequence). This CDR3 is CATSTGLADTDTQYF. The CDR3, as DNA: TGTGCCACCAGCACCGGGCTAGCGGACACAGATACGCAGTATTTT.

This chain joins TRBV29-1 and TRBJ2-2; D ambiguous. This CDR3 has 12 residues. V lost 4 bases and J lost 8, with 11 bases in between. In germline, CDR1 is SQVTM, CDR2 ANQGSEA. The CDR3 reads CSVVSRSGELFF. CDR3 sequence (DNA): TGCAGCGTTGTTTCACGTTCGGGGGAGCTGTTTTTT.

This clonotype was observed many times. The V and J genes are TRBV20-1 and TRBJ2-1, with 14 bases that match TRBD2. Losses at the gene ends were 6 bases for V and 0 bases for J; bases not matched to a gene: 10. The germline V gene has CDR1 DFQATT and CDR2 SNEGSKA (reference sequence). The CDR3 runs 18 residues. The CDR3 DNA reads TGCAGTGCCCTGGGACTAGCGGGGGCCGGGAGCTCCTACAATGAGCAGTTCTTC. Its translation is CSALGLAGAGSSYNEQFF.

This clonotype was recorded a few times. V usage is TRBV6-5 and J usage is TRBJ2-1; 7 bases agree with TRBD1. The V segment lost 2 bases and the J segment 8 bases; nucleotides outside the gene matches: 9. Germline values: CDR1 MNHEY, CDR2 SVGAGI. The CDR3 runs 15 residues. This CDR3 is CASSYRPTGADEQFF. The CDR3 bases are TGTGCCAGCAGTTACCGCCCAACAGGGGCGGATGAGCAGTTCTTC.

This clonotype occurred many times. V gene TRBV4-3 combines with J gene TRBJ1-5, with 7 bases lining up with TRBD1. V was pared by 0 bases and J by 2 bases, with 4 bases of the junction left unmatched. The CDR3 contains 16 residues. Germline V gene sequence: CDR1 LGHNA, CDR2 YSLEER. The CDR3 sequence is CASSQDRGQGNQPQHF. The CDR3 region has the DNA TGCGCCAGCAGCCAAGATAGAGGACAGGGCAATCAGCCCCAGCATTTT.

The chain employs TRBV20-1 and TRBJ1-5; D uncertain. Trimming stripped 0 bases from V and 7 bases from J, with 10 bases between. This CDR3 is 13 amino acids long. Germline CDR1 DFQATT, CDR2 SNEGSKA (reference sequence). As DNA, the CDR3 is TGCAGTGCTAGAGATCCGAGGACCCAGCCCCAGCATTTT. It is translated as CSARDPRTQPQHF.

This clonotype was counted ten times or more. The chain employs TRBV2 and TRBJ2-5, with D possibly TRBD2 on 6 matching bases. Per the germline V gene, CDR1 is SNHLY and CDR2 is FYNNEI. V was clipped by 5 bases and J by 5 bases, with 18 bases between them. The CDR3 totals 15 residues. CDR3 DNA sequence: TGTGCCAGCAGTCCTGGACTGAGGAGGGAGGAGACCCAGTACTTC. The encoded protein is CASSPGLRREETQYF.

The V and J genes are TRBV6-6 and TRBJ1-3, with TRBD1 as a possible D gene (6 bases). The CDR3 totals 14 residues. V was trimmed by 10 bases and J by 0 bases, leaving 13 bases between them. Germline V gene data show CDR1 as MNHNY and CDR2 as SVGAGI (reference sequence). The CDR3 loop reads CATLGGRSGNTIYF. DNA for the CDR3: TGTGCCACCCTCGGGGGGCGCTCTGGAAACACCATATATTTT.

The chain has TRBV7-9 and TRBJ2-3; D uncertain. V was pared by 0 bases and J by 1 base, with 5 bases between. Germline assignment: CDR1 SEHNR and CDR2 FQNEAQ (reference sequence). CDR3 length equals 14 residues. Here the CDR3 reads CASSLAGRTDTQYF. CDR3 bases: TGTGCCAGCAGCTTAGCCGGGCGCACAGATACGCAGTATTTT.

This clonotype was observed a few times. The rearrangement joins TRBV28 to TRBJ2-1; TRBD1 matches 8 bases. The CDR3 is made up of 15 amino acids. The germline V gene has CDR1 MDHEN and CDR2 SYDVKM. V was clipped by 5 bases and J by 5 bases; unmatched bases: 8. The CDR3 sequence is CASSPPGTGDNEQFF. Here the CDR3 DNA reads TGTGCCAGCAGTCCCCCCGGGACAGGAGACAATGAGCAGTTCTTC. The complete variable domain, with remaining parts taken from reference TRBV28 and TRBJ2-1, reads DVKVTQSSRYLVKRTGEKVFLECVQDMDHENMFWYRQDPGLGLRLIYFSYDVKMKEKGDIPEGYSVSREKKERFSLILESASTNQTSMYLCASSPPGTGDNEQFFGPGTRLTVL.

The chain uses TRBV7-9 and TRBJ2-3; possibly TRBD1 for D (6 bases). CDR1 and CDR2 from the germline V gene are SEHNR and FQNEAQ (reference sequence). The CDR3 has 15 residues. V was shortened by 3 bases and J by 2 bases, with 12 bases between the two germline ends. CDR3 coding DNA: TGTGCCAGCAGCTTCCGACTGGGGGCCACAGATACGCAGTATTTT. Translating it yields CASSFRLGATDTQYF.

This clonotype was detected many times. CDR3 sequence: CASTTGLAGRTDTQYF. DNA for the CDR3: TGTGCCAGCACTACAGGACTAGCGGGGCGCACAGATACGCAGTATTTT. The chain carries TRBV12-3 or TRBV12-4 and TRBJ2-3; 12 bases match TRBD2. CDR3 length: 16 residues. Losses at the gene ends were 7 bases for V and 1 base for J; bases not matched to a gene: 6.

This clonotype was seen at least ten times. V usage is TRBV27 and J usage is TRBJ1-2, with 11 nucleotides matching TRBD1. Trimming took 6 bases from V and 3 from J; bases not matched to a gene: 9. This CDR3 has 16 amino acids. CDR1 MNHEY and CDR2 SMNVEV come from the germline V gene (reference sequence). Here the CDR3 reads CASSNSWTGGHYGYTF. The CDR3 bases are TGTGCCAGCAGCAATAGCTGGACAGGGGGCCACTATGGCTACACCTTC.

The sample holds a few counts of this clonotype. V and J are TRBV20-1 and TRBJ1-1; D gene ambiguous. Trimming took 4 bases from V and 0 from J, leaving 12 bases between them. CDR1 is DFQATT, CDR2 SNEGSKA, per germline (reference sequence). The length of the CDR3 is 14 residues. CDR3 sequence: CSAIDMGLNTEAFF. For the CDR3, the DNA is TGCAGTGCTATTGACATGGGGTTGAACACTGAAGCTTTCTTT.

This clonotype was counted many times. This chain connects TRBV7-9 to TRBJ1-4; no reliable D call. CDR1 and CDR2 from the germline V gene are SEHNR and FQNEAQ (reference sequence). The germline V and J ends were trimmed by 5 bases and 5 bases, with 12 bases remaining between them. The CDR3 runs to 14 residues. Here the CDR3 DNA reads TGTGCCAGCAGCCCACCGCCAGGAAATGAAAAACTGTTTTTT. It codes for CASSPPPGNEKLFF.

Ten or more counts support this clonotype. This chain uses TRBV3-1 with TRBJ1-2; D possibly corresponds to TRBD1 (5 bases). From germline, CDR1 is LGHDT and CDR2 YNNKEL (reference sequence). The CDR3 length is 11 residues. Trimming shortened V by 8 bases and J by 5 bases, and 9 bases separated the two germline ends. The CDR3 reads CASEGEYGYTF. The CDR3 DNA is TGTGCCAGCGAAGGGGAATATGGCTACACCTTC.

The chain recombines TRBV27 with TRBJ1-5; TRBD1 aligns across 7 bases. Germline values: CDR1 MNHEY, CDR2 SMNVEV (reference sequence). The CDR3 loop spans 14 amino acids. V trimming: 1 base; J trimming: 6 bases; junction bases outside the gene matches: 3. CDR3 coding DNA: TGTGCCAGCAGTTTATTCAGGGGGGGTCAGCCCCAGCATTTT. Translating gives CASSLFRGGQPQHF.